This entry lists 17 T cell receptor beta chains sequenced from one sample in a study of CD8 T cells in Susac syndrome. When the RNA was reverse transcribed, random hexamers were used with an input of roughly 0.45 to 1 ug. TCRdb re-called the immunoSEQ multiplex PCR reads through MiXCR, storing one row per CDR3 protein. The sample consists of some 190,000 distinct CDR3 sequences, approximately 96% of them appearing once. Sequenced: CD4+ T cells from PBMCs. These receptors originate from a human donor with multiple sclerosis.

CDR3 in DNA: TGTGCCAGCAGGAACGGACAGGGGGGACCAAATCAGCCCCAGCATTTT. It specifies CASRNGQGGPNQPQHF. This rearrangement joins TRBV6-1 to TRBJ1-5, with TRBD1 matching 10 bases. Unmatched junction bases numbered 9, after V lost 6 bases and J lost 4 bases. Germline V CDR1 and CDR2: MNHNS, SASEGT. The CDR3 spans 16 residues.

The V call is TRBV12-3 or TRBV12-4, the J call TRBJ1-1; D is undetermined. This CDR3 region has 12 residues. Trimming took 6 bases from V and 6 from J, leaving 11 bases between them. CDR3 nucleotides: TGTGCCAGCAGCCCCGAGGTGGCTGAAGCTTTCTTT. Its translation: CASSPEVAEAFF.

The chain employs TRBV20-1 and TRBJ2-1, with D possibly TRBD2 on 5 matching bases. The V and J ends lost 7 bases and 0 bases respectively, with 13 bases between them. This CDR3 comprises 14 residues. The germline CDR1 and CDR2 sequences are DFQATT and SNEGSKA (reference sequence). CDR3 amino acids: CSVVKRISYNEQFF. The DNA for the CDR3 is TGCAGTGTTGTCAAGCGGATCTCCTACAATGAGCAGTTCTTC.

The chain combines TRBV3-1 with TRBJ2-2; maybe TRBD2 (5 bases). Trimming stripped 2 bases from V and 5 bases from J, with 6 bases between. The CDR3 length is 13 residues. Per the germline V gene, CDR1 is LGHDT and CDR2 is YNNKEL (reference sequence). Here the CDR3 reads CASSQRGTGELFF. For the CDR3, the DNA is TGTGCCAGCAGCCAACGGGGAACCGGGGAGCTGTTTTTT.

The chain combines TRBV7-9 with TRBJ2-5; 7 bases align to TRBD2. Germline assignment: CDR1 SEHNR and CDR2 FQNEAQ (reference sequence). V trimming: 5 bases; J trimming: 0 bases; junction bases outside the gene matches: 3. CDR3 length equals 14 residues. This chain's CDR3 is CASSGGEYQETQYF. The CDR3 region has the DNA TGTGCCAGCAGCGGGGGGGAGTACCAAGAGACCCAGTACTTC.

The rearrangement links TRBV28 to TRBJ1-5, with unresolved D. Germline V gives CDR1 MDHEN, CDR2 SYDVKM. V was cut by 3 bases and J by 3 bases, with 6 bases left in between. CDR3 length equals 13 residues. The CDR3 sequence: CASSFSANQPQHF. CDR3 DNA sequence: TGTGCCAGCAGTTTCAGTGCCAATCAGCCCCAGCATTTT. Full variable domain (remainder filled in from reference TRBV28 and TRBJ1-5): DVKVTQSSRYLVKRTGEKVFLECVQDMDHENMFWYRQDPGLGLRLIYFSYDVKMKEKGDIPEGYSVSREKKERFSLILESASTNQTSMYLCASSFSANQPQHFGDGTRLSIL.

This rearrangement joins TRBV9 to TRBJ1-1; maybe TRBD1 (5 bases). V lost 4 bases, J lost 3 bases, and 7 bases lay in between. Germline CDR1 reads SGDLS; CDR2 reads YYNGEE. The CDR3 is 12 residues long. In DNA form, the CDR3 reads TGTGCCAGCAGCAGAGGGGACACTGAAGCTTTCTTT. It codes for CASSRGDTEAFF.

CDR3 protein: CSVVAGGMSPEAFF. Written as DNA, the CDR3 is TGCAGCGTAGTGGCCGGGGGGATGAGTCCTGAAGCTTTCTTT. The chain couples TRBV29-1 to TRBJ1-1; TRBD1 might be the D (5 bases). This CDR3 spans 14 amino acids. Trimming removed 6 bases from V and 6 bases from J, with 20 bases in between. The germline V gene has CDR1 SQVTM and CDR2 ANQGSEA.

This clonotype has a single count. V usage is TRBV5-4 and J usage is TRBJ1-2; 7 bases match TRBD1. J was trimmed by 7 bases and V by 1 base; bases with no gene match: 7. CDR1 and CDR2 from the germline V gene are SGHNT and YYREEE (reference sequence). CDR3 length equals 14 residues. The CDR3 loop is CASSLSLDRAGYTF. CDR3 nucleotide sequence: TGTGCCAGCAGCTTGTCACTAGACAGGGCTGGCTACACCTTC.

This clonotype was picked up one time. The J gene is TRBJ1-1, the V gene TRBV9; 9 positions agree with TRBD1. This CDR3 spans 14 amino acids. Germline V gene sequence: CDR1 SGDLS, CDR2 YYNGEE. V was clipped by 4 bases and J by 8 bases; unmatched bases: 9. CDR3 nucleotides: TGTGCCAGCAGCCAAACCCTGACAGGGGGGGAAGCTTTCTTT. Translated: CASSQTLTGGEAFF.

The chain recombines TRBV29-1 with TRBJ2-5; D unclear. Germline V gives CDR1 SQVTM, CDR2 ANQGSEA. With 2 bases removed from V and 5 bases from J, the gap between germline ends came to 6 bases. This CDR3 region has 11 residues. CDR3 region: CSVEFGETQYF. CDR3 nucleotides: TGCAGCGTTGAATTCGGGGAGACCCAGTACTTC.

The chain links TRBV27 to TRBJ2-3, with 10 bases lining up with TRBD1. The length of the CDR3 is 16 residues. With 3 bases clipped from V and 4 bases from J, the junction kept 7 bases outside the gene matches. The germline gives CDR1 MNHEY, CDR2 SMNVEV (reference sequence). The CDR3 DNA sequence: TGTGCCAGCAGTTTTCTCCGGGACAGGGGACCAGATACGCAGTATTTT. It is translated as CASSFLRDRGPDTQYF.

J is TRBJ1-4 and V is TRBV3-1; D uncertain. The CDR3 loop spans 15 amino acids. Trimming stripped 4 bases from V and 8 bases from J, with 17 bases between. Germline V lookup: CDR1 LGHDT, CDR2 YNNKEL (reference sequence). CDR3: CASSLTMTGNEKLFF. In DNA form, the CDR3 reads TGTGCCAGCAGCCTCACGATGACCGGAAACGAAAAACTGTTTTTT.

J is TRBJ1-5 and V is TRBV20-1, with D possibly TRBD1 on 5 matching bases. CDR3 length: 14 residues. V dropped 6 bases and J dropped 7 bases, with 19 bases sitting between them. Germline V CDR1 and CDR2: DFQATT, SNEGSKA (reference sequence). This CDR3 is CSAWGAGSRQPQHF. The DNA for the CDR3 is TGCAGTGCCTGGGGAGCAGGGTCCAGGCAGCCCCAGCATTTT.

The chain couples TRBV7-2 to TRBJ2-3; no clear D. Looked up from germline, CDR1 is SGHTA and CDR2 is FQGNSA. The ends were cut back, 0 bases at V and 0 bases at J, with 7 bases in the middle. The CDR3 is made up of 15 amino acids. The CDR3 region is CASSLAILSTDTQYF. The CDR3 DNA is TGTGCCAGCAGCTTAGCTATTTTGAGCACAGATACGCAGTATTTT.

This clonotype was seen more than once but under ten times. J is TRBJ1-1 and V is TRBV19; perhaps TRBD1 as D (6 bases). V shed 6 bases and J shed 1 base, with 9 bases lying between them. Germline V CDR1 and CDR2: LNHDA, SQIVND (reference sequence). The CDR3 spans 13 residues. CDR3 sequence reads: CASSRTENTEAFF. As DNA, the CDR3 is TGTGCCAGTAGCAGGACAGAGAACACTGAAGCTTTCTTT.

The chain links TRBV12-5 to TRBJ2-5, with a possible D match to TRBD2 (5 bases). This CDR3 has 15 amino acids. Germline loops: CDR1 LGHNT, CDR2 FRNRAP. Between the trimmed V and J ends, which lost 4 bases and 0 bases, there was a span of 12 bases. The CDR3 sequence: CASGSRTDYQETQYF. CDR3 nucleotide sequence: TGTGCTAGTGGTTCGCGGACTGACTACCAAGAGACCCAGTACTTC.